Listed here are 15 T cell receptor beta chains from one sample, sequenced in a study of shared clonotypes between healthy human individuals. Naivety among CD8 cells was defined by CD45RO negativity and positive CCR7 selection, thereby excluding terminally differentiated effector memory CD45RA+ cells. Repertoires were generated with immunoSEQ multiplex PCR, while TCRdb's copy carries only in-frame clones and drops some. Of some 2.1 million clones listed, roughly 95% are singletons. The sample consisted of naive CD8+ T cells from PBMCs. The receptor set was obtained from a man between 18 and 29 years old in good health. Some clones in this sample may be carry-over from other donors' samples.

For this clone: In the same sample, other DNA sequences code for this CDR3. For the CDR3, the DNA is TGTGCCAGCAGTTTGGGGACAGGGTGGGACGAGCAGTACTTC. The encoded protein is CASSLGTGWDEQYF. V is TRBV28 and J is TRBJ2-7; 9 nucleotides match TRBD1. V dropped 3 bases and J dropped 5; count of bases not matched to a gene: 5. The CDR3 is made up of 14 amino acids. Germline CDR1 and CDR2: MDHEN and SYDVKM.

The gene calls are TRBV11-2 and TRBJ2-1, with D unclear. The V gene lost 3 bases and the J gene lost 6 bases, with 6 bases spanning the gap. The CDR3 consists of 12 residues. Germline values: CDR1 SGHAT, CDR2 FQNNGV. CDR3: CASSFDLNEQFF. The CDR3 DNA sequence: TGTGCCAGCAGCTTCGATCTCAATGAGCAGTTCTTC.

CDR3 coding DNA: TGTGCCAGCAGTGAAATCGACAGGGGGGATGGCTACACCTTC. Its translation is CASSEIDRGDGYTF. The chain combines TRBV2 with TRBJ1-2; TRBD1 matches 9 bases. There are 14 residues in the CDR3. Germline V gene sequence: CDR1 SNHLY, CDR2 FYNNEI. Trimming cost V 2 bases and J 6 bases; bases outside gene matches: 4.

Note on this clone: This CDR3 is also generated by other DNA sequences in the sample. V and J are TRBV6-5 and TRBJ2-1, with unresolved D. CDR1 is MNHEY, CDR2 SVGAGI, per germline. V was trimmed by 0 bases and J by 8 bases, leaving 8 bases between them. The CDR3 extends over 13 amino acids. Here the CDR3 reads CASSYSSRDEQFF. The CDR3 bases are TGTGCCAGCAGTTACTCGAGCCGGGATGAGCAGTTCTTC.

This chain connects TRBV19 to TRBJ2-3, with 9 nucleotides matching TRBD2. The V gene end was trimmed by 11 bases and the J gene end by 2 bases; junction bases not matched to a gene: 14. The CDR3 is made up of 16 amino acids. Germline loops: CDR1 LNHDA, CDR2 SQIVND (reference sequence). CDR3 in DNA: TGTGCCTCCCGAGAGGGGGCGGGGGGGAACACAGATACGCAGTATTTT. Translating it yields CASREGAGGNTDTQYF.

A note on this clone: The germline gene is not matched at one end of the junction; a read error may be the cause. The CDR3 bases are TGCGCCAGCAGCCAAGTCGTAACATCCTTCGAGCAGTACTTC. Protein sequence: CASSQVVTSFEQYF. The chain couples TRBV4-3 to TRBJ2-7, with D hard to call. Germline V CDR1 and CDR2: LGHNA, YSLEER. CDR3 size: 14 residues.

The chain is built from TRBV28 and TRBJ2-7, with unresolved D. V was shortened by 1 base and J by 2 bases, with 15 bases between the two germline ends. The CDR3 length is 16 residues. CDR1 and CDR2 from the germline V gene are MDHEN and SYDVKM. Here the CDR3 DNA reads TGTGCCAGCAGTTTATATTTAACTAAGACGACCTACGAGCAGTACTTC. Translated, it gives CASSLYLTKTTYEQYF.

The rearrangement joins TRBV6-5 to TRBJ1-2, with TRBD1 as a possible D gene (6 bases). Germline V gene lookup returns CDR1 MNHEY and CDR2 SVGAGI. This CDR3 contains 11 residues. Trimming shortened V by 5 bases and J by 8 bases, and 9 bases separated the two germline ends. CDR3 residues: CASSPGQGYTF. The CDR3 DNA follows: TGTGCCAGCAGTCCTGGACAGGGCTACACCTTC.

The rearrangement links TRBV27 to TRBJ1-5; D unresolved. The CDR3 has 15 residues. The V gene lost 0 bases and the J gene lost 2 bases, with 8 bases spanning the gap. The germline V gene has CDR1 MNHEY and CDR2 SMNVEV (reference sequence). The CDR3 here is CASSLSGYGNQPQHF. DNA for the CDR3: TGTGCCAGCAGTTTATCGGGGTATGGCAATCAGCCCCAGCATTTT.

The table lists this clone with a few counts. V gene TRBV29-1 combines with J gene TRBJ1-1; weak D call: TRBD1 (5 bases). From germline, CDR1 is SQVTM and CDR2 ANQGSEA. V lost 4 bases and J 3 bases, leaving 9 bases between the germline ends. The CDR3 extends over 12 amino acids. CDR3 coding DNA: TGCAGCGTTGTAGGGACGTACACTGAAGCTTTCTTT. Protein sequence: CSVVGTYTEAFF. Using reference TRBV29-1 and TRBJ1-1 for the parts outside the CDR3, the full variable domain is SAVISQKPSRDICQRGTSLTIQCQVDSQVTMMFWYRQQPGQSLTLIATANQGSEATYESGFVIDKFPISRPNLTFSTLTVSNMSPEDSSIYLCSVVGTYTEAFFGQGTRLTVV.

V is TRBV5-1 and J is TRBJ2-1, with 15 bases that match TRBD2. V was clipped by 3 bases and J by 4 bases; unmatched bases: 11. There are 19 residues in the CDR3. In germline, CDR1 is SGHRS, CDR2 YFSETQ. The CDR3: CASSSGLAGGPPTYNEQFF. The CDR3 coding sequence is TGCGCCAGCAGCTCGGGACTAGCGGGAGGTCCTCCTACTTACAATGAGCAGTTCTTC.

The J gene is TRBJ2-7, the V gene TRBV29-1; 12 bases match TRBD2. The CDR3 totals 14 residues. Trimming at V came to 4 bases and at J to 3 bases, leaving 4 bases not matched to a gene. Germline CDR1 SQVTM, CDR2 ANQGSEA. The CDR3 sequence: CSVGLGLAGYEQYF. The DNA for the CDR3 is TGCAGCGTTGGGCTGGGACTAGCGGGCTACGAGCAGTACTTC.

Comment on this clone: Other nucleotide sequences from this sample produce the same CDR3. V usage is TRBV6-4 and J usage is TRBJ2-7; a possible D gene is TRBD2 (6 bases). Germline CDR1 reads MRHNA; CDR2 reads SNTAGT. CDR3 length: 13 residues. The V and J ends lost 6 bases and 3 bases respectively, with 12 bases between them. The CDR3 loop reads CASSPGSNYEQYF. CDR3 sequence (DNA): TGTGCCAGCAGCCCCGGGAGTAACTACGAGCAGTACTTC.

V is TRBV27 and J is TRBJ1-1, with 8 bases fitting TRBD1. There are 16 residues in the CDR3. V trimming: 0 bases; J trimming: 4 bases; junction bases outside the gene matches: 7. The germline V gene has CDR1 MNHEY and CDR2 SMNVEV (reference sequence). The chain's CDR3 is CASSLSPRQGSTEAFF. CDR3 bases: TGTGCCAGCAGTTTATCCCCGAGACAGGGGTCCACTGAAGCTTTCTTT.

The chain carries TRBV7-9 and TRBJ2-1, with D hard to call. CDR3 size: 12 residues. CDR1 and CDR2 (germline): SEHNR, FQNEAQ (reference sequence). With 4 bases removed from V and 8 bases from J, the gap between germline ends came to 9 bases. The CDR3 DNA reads TGTGCCAGCAGCTACCTCCCGGATGAGCAGTTCTTC. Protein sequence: CASSYLPDEQFF. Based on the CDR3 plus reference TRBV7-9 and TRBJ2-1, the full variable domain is DTGVSQNPRHKITKRGQNVTFRCDPISEHNRLYWYRQTLGQGPEFLTYFQNEAQLEKSRLLSDRFSAERPKGSFSTLEIQRTEQGDSAMYLCASSYLPDEQFFGPGTRLTVL.